Listed below are T cell receptor beta chains from one sample, sequenced in a study of blood T cells in healthy people across ages. In TCRdb, the 5' RACE reads were re-called with MiXCR into one record per CDR3 protein. In the table there are under 1,100,000 distinct CDR3 sequences, approximately 25% of which are singletons. These data were also reused for a study on T cells of mothers and their children.

The sample comprised blood. These receptors all come from a girl aged 2-10 years in good health. Both conserved end residues are part of each CDR3. A D gene is named only where the DNA matches it firmly. The size entry is marked missing in some rows and otherwise reads once, few, many or a size class.

d_call	v_call	clone_size	j_call	cdr3_aa	cdr3_nt
-	TRBV7-9	few	TRBJ2-7	CASSPRLGAGTDYEQYF	TGTGCCAGCAGCCCGAGACTAGGGGCCGGGACAGACTACGAGCAGTACTTC
-	TRBV27	-	TRBJ2-1	CASSLEPDLSYNEQFF	TGTGCCAGCAGTTTAGAACCAGACCTTTCTTACAATGAGCAGTTCTTC
-	TRBV7-9	-	TRBJ2-5	CASSLAPKGGGQETQYF	TGTGCCAGCAGCTTAGCTCCCAAAGGAGGTGGTCAAGAGACCCAGTACTTC
TRBD1	TRBV10-3	few	TRBJ2-7	CASFPGGEVYEQYF	TGTGCCTCGTTCCCAGGGGGCGAAGTCTACGAGCAGTACTTC
TRBD2	TRBV7-2	-	TRBJ2-1	CASSSPGLRNNEQFF	TGTGCCAGCAGCTCTCCGGGACTAAGAAACAATGAGCAGTTCTTC
-	TRBV20-1	-	TRBJ2-6	CSASGNWDGRVLTF	TGCAGTGCCTCGGGAAATTGGGACGGCCGCGTCCTGACTTTC
TRBD2	TRBV5-1	few	TRBJ2-7	CASSYGTSGRPEQYF	TGCGCCAGCAGCTACGGGACTAGCGGGAGGCCCGAGCAGTACTTC
TRBD1	TRBV4-1	few	TRBJ1-2	CASSQQDRGSGYTF	TGCGCCAGCAGCCAACAGGACAGGGGGTCTGGCTACACCTTC
-	TRBV6-2/TRBV6-3	few	TRBJ2-1	CASSYSIRNEQFF	TGTGCCAGCAGTTACTCCATTCGGAATGAGCAGTTCTTC
TRBD2	TRBV3-1	few	TRBJ2-5	CASSQIRSGGPGETQYF	TGTGCCAGCAGCCAAATTAGAAGCGGGGGGCCTGGGGAGACCCAGTACTTC
-	TRBV6-2/TRBV6-3	few	TRBJ2-1	CASRQIASSYNEQFF	TGTGCCAGCAGACAGATCGCGAGCTCCTACAATGAGCAGTTCTTC
TRBD2	TRBV20-1	-	TRBJ2-3	CSAHSAGAFTDTQYF	TGCAGTGCCCATTCAGCGGGGGCCTTCACAGATACGCAGTATTTT
-	TRBV6-5	once	TRBJ1-1	CASSYYPPGPEADEAFF	TGTGCCAGCAGTTACTATCCCCCGGGACCAGAGGCCGATGAAGCTTTCTTT
TRBD2	TRBV20-1	-	TRBJ2-1	CSARDTLRVAGSYNEQFF	TGCAGTGCTAGAGATACCCTGAGGGTAGCGGGGTCCTACAATGAGCAGTTCTTC
-	TRBV19	few	TRBJ1-2	CASTVTTNYGYTF	TGTGCCAGTACCGTAACCACTAACTATGGCTACACCTTC
-	TRBV6-1	few	TRBJ1-1	CASSEGRYTEAFF	TGTGCCAGCAGTGAAGGCAGATACACTGAAGCTTTCTTT
-	TRBV4-3	-	TRBJ2-7	CASSQGGRGNYEQYF	TGCGCCAGCAGCCAGGGGGGACGCGGAAACTACGAGCAGTACTTC
-	TRBV7-8	-	TRBJ1-4	CASSLGFVEKLFF	TGTGCCAGCAGCCTGGGGTTCGTTGAAAAACTGTTTTTT
-	TRBV5-6	few	TRBJ2-2	CASSLVPRTANTGELFF	TGTGCCAGCAGCTTGGTGCCCAGGACAGCTAACACCGGGGAGCTGTTTTTT
TRBD1	TRBV7-9	-	TRBJ1-1	CASSLNSRGLSTQGAFF	TGTGCCAGCAGCTTAAATTCTAGGGGGCTCTCCACCCAAGGAGCTTTCTTT
-	TRBV29-1	-	TRBJ1-1	CSVFRPMNTEAFF	TGCAGCGTCTTCAGACCCATGAACACTGAAGCTTTCTTT
-	TRBV7-3	-	TRBJ1-1	CASSAGDNTKAFF	TGTGCCAGCAGCGCTGGGGACAACACTAAAGCTTTCTTT
TRBD1	TRBV5-5	-	TRBJ2-7	CASSPRPGQLYEQYF	TGTGCCAGCAGCCCCCGGCCGGGACAGCTCTACGAGCAGTACTTC
-	TRBV10-3	-	TRBJ1-5	CASCREISNQPQHF	TGTGCCAGTTGTCGGGAAATTAGCAATCAGCCCCAGCATTTT
-	TRBV7-9	-	TRBJ2-3	CASSHAGGGMQYF	TGTGCCAGCAGCCACGCAGGCGGCGGGATGCAGTATTTT
-	TRBV4-3	-	TRBJ2-1	CASSQGTGLSYDEQFF	TGCGCCAGCAGCCAGGGGACGGGGCTCTCCTACGATGAGCAGTTCTTC
-	TRBV10-3	few	TRBJ2-5	CAIRVGAEETQYF	TGTGCCATCAGGGTGGGGGCCGAGGAGACCCAGTACTTC
-	TRBV5-1	-	TRBJ1-1	CASSSGAGITNTEAFF	TGCGCCAGCAGCTCCGGTGCGGGGATCACGAACACTGAAGCTTTCTTT
-	TRBV4-1	-	TRBJ2-7	CASSPAQAGPYEQYF	TGCGCCAGCAGCCCTGCCCAAGCAGGTCCCTACGAGCAGTACTTC
-	TRBV14	few	TRBJ2-5	CASSLFGDLQETQYF	TGTGCCAGCAGCCTATTCGGGGACCTACAAGAGACCCAGTACTTC
TRBD1	TRBV7-9	few	TRBJ2-6	CAVPGQGTSGANVLTF	TGTGCCGTTCCGGGACAGGGTACGTCTGGGGCCAACGTCCTGACTTTC
-	TRBV5-6	few	TRBJ2-1	CASSDRDHPTPYNEQFF	TGTGCCAGCAGCGATCGGGACCACCCGACCCCCTACAATGAGCAGTTCTTC
-	TRBV20-1	few	TRBJ2-7	CSAAGLLTYEQYF	TGCAGTGCTGCAGGCCTTCTAACCTACGAGCAGTACTTC
TRBD2	TRBV4-2	-	TRBJ2-1	CASSQDPSGGATYEQFF	TGTGCCAGCAGCCAAGATCCCAGCGGGGGGGCAACGTATGAGCAGTTCTTC
TRBD1	TRBV7-2	-	TRBJ2-1	CASSFLRQGPYNEQFF	TGTGCCAGCAGCTTCCTCCGACAGGGTCCCTACAATGAGCAGTTCTTC
-	TRBV5-1	few	TRBJ2-5	CASSPITGSTETQYF	TGCGCCAGCAGCCCCATTACGGGGAGTACCGAGACCCAGTACTTC
-	TRBV12-3/TRBV12-4	-	TRBJ1-1	CASSQQAGDTEAFF	TGTGCCAGCAGTCAACAGGCGGGAGACACTGAAGCTTTCTTT
-	TRBV12-3/TRBV12-4	-	TRBJ2-7	CASSFVGDSLSYEQYF	TGTGCCAGCAGTTTCGTCGGCGACAGTTTGTCCTACGAGCAGTACTTC
-	TRBV7-9	-	TRBJ1-2	CASSGAYGYTF	TGTGCCAGCAGCGGGGCCTATGGCTACACCTTC
-	TRBV6-5	-	TRBJ2-7	CASRIGQRDYEQYF	TGTGCCAGCAGGATCGGACAGAGAGACTACGAGCAGTACTTC
-	TRBV5-5	-	TRBJ2-5	CASSSGAGVQETQYF	TGTGCCAGCAGCTCAGGGGCGGGGGTCCAAGAGACCCAGTACTTC
-	TRBV6-1	few	TRBJ2-3	CASSTPTTGTDTQYF	TGTGCCAGCAGTACGCCGACAACGGGGACAGATACGCAGTATTTT
TRBD2	TRBV7-2	many	TRBJ2-4	CAPRSISGGIAKNIQYF	TGTGCGCCTCGCTCTATTAGCGGGGGGATAGCCAAAAACATTCAGTACTTC
-	TRBV6-5	-	TRBJ2-2	CASSYSAGPRLTRNTGELFF	TGTGCCAGCAGTTACTCGGCGGGACCCCGACTAACGCGGAACACCGGGGAGCTGTTTTTT
-	TRBV5-1	-	TRBJ1-6	CASSFRESYNSPLHF	TGCGCCAGCAGCTTCCGGGAGTCCTATAATTCACCCCTCCACTTT
-	TRBV28	few	TRBJ2-7	CATGDPNADEQYF	TGTGCCACCGGGGACCCTAACGCTGACGAGCAGTACTTC
-	TRBV29-1	-	TRBJ2-1	CSVKGQFF	TGCAGCGTAAAGGGGCAGTTCTTC
-	TRBV7-3	-	TRBJ2-7	CASSLRVAGEQYF	TGTGCCAGCAGCTTAAGAGTAGCTGGGGAGCAGTACTTC
-	TRBV5-5	-	TRBJ2-5	CASSLELVESETQYF	TGTGCCAGCAGCTTGGAGCTGGTAGAAAGTGAGACCCAGTACTTC
-	TRBV20-1	-	TRBJ1-4	CSAGSLLEGDEKLFF	TGCAGTGCGGGCTCTCTATTGGAGGGGGATGAAAAACTGTTTTTT
-	TRBV7-9	-	TRBJ2-7	CASRREGEQYF	TGTGCCAGCAGGCGGGAAGGGGAGCAGTACTTC